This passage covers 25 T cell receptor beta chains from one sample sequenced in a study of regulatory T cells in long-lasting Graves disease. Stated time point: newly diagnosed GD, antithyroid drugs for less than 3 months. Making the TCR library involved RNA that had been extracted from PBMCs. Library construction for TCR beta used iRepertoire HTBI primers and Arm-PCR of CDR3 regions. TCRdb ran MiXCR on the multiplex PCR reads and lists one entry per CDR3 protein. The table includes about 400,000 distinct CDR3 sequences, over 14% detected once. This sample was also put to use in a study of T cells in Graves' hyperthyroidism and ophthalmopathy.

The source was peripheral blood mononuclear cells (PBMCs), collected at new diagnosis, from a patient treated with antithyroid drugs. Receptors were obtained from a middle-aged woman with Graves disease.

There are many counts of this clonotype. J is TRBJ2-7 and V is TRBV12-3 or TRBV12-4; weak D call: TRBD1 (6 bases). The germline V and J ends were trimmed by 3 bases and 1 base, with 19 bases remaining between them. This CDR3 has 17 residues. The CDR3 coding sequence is TGTGCCAGCAGTTTGGGGACGAGACAGGACTTATCCTACGAGCAGTACTTC. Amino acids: CASSLGTRQDLSYEQYF.

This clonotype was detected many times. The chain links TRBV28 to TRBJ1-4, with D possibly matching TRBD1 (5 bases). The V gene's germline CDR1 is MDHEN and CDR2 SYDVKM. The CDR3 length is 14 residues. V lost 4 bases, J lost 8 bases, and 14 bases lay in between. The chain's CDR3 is CASSSGQASEKLFF. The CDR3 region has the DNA TGTGCCAGCAGTTCCGGACAAGCATCGGAAAAACTGTTTTTT.

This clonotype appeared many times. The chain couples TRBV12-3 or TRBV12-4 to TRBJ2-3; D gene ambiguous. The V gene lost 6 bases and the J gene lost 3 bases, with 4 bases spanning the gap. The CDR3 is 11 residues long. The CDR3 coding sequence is TGTGCCAGCAGACGTACAGATACGCAGTATTTT. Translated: CASRRTDTQYF.

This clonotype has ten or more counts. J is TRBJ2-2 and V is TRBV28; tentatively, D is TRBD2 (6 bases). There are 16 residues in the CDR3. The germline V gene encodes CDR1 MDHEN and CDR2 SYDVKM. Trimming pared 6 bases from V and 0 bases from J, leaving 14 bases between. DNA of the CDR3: TGTGCCAGCAGCCGACGGGGACTGGCGAACACCGGGGAGCTGTTTTTT. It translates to CASSRRGLANTGELFF.

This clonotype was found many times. CDR3 sequence: CASSYVAASDNEQFF. CDR3 nucleotides: TGTGCCAGCAGTTACGTTGCAGCCTCGGACAATGAGCAGTTCTTC. The chain has TRBV6-2 or TRBV6-3 and TRBJ2-1; D remains ambiguous. Trimming stripped 2 bases from V and 5 bases from J, with 13 bases between. The CDR3 runs 15 residues. From germline, CDR1 is MNHEY and CDR2 SVGEGT.

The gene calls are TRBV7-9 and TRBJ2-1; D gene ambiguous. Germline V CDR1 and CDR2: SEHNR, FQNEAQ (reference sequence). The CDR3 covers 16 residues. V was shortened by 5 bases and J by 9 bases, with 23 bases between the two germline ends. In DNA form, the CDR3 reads TGTGCCAGCAGCGCCATTTTTGCGGCCACCAGAACTGAGCAGTTCTTC. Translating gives CASSAIFAATRTEQFF. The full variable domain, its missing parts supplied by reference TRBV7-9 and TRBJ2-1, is DTGVSQNPRHKITKRGQNVTFRCDPISEHNRLYWYRQTLGQGPEFLTYFQNEAQLEKSRLLSDRFSAERPKGSFSTLEIQRTEQGDSAMYLCASSAIFAATRTEQFFGPGTRLTVL.

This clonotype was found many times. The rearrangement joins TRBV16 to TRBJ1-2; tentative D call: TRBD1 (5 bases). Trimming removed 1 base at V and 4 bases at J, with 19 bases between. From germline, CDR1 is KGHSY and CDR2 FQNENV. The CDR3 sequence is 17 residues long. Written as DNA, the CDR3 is TGTGCCAGCAGCCAATGGGTTGTGACGAGGCAGGGCTATGGCTACACCTTC. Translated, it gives CASSQWVVTRQGYGYTF. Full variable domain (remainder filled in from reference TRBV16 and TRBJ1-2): GEEVAQTPKHLVRGEGQKAKLYCAPIKGHSYVFWYQQVLKNEFKFLISFQNENVFDETGMPKERFSAKCLPNSPCSLEIQATKLEDSAVYFCASSQWVVTRQGYGYTFGSGTRLTVV.

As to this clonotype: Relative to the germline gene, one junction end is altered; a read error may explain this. In nucleotides, the CDR3 is TGCAGTGCTAGGGATAGTTCTAGCACAGGTACGCAGTATTTT. This encodes CSARDSSSTGTQYF. V gene TRBV20-1 combines with J gene TRBJ2-3; perhaps D is TRBD1 or TRBD2 (5 bases each). Germline V CDR1 and CDR2: DFQATT, SNEGSKA (reference sequence). The CDR3 spans 14 residues.

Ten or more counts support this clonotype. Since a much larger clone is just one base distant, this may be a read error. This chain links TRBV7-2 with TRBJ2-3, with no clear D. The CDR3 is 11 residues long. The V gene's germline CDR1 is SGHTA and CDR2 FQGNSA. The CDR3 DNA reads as TGTGCCAGCAGCGCCACAGATACGCGGTATTTT. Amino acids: CASSATDTRYF.

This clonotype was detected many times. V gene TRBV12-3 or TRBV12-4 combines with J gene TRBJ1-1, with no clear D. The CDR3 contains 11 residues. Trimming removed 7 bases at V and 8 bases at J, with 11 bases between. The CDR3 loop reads CASTSGPEAFF. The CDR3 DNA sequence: TGTGCCAGCACCTCTGGACCAGAAGCTTTCTTT.

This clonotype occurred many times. The CDR3 reads CASSWASGPSYEQYF. The CDR3 coding sequence is TGTGCCAGCAGTTGGGCCAGCGGGCCCTCCTACGAGCAGTACTTC. The V gene is TRBV12-3 or TRBV12-4, the J gene TRBJ2-7; possibly TRBD2 for D (6 bases). Trimming removed 4 bases from V and 0 bases from J, with 13 bases in between. The CDR3 is 15 amino acids.

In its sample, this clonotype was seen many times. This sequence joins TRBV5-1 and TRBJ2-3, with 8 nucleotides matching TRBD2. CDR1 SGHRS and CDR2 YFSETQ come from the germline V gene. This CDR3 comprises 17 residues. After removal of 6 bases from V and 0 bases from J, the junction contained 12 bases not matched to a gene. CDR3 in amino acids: CASTPGLAVSSTDTQYF. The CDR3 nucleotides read TGCGCCAGCACCCCCGGACTAGCAGTCTCTAGCACAGATACGCAGTATTTT.

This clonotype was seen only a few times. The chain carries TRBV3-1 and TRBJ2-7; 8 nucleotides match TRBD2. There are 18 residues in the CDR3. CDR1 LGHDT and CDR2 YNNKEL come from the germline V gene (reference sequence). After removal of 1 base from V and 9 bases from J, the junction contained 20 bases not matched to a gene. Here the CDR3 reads CASSQAREGLAYSWGQYF. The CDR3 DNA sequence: TGTGCCAGCAGCCAAGCCCGGGAGGGGCTAGCGTATTCTTGGGGGCAGTACTTC.

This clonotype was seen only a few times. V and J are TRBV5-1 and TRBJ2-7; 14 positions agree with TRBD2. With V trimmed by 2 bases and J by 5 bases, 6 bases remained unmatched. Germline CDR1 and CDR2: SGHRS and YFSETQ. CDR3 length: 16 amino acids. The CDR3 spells CASSLLGLAGVNEQYF. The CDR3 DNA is TGCGCCAGCAGCTTATTGGGACTAGCGGGAGTAAACGAGCAGTACTTC.

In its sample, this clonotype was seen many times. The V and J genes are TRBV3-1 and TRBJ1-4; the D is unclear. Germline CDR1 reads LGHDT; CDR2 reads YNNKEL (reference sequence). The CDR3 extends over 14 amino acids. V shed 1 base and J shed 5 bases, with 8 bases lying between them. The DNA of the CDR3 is TGTGCCAGCAGCCAAGGCCGGAGAAATGAAAAACTGTTTTTT. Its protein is CASSQGRRNEKLFF.

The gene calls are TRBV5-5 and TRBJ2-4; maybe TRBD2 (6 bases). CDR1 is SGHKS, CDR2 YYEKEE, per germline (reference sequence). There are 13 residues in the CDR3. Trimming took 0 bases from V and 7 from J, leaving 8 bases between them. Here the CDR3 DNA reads TGTGCCAGCAGCTTGGGGCGGGACAACATTCAGTACTTC. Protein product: CASSLGRDNIQYF.

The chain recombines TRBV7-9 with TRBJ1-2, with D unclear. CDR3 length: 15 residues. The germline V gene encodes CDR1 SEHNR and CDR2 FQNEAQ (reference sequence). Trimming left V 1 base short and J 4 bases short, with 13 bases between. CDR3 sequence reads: CASSLGRSLGYGYTF. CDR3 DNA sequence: TGTGCCAGCAGCTTAGGTCGGTCCCTGGGCTATGGCTACACCTTC.

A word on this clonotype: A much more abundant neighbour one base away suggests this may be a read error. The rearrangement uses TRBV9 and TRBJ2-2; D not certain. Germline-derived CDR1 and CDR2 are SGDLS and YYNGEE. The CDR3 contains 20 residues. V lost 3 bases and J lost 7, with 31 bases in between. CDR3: CASSERFGPEKGWVNGELFF. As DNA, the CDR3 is TGTGCCAGCAGCGAGAGGTTTGGACCAGAAAAGGGTTGGGTCAACGGGGAGCTGTTTTTT.

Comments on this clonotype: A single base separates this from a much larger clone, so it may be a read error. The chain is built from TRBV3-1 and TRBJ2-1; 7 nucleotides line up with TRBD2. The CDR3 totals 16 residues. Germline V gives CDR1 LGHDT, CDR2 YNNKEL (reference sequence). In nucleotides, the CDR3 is TGTGCCTGCAGCCAAGCACGGGCTAGCGGAGACAATGAGCAGTTCTTC. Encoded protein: CACSQARASGDNEQFF.

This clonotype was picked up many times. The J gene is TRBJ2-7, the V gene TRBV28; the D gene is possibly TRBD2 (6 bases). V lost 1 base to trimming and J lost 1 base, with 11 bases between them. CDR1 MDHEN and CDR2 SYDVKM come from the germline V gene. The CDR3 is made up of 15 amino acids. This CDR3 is CASSLFHRESYEQYF. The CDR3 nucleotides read TGTGCCAGCAGTTTATTCCACCGGGAGTCCTACGAGCAGTACTTC.

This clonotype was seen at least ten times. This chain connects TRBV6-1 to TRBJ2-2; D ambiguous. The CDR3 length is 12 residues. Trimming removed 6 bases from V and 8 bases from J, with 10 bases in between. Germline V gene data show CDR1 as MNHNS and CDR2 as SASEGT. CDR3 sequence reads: CASRTVGGELFF. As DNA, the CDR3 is TGTGCCAGCAGGACCGTGGGAGGGGAGCTGTTTTTT.

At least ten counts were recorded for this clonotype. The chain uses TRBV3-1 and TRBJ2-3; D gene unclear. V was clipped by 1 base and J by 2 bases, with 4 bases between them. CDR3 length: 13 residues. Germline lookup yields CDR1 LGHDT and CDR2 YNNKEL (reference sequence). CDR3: CASSQAPTDTQYF. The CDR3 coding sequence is TGTGCCAGCAGCCAAGCCCCCACAGATACGCAGTATTTT.

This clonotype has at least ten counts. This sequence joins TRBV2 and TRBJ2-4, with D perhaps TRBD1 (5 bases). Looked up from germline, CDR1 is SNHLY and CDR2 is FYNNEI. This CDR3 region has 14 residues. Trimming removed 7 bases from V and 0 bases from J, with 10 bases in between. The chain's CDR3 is CASMAGIAKNIQYF. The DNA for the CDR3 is TGTGCCAGCATGGCAGGGATAGCCAAAAACATTCAGTACTTC. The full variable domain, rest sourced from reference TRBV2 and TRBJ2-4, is EPEVTQTPSHQVTQMGQEVILRCVPISNHLYFYWYRQILGQKVEFLVSFYNNEISEKSEIFDDQFSVERPDGSNFTLKIRSTKLEDSAMYFCASMAGIAKNIQYFGAGTRLSVL.

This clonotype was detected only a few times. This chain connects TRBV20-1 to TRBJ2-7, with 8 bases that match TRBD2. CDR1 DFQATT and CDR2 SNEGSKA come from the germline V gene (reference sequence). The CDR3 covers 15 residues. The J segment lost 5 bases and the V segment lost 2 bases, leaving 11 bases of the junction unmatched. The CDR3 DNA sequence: TGCAGTGCTAGACCCCAGGAGCGGGAGTTCGACGAGCAGTACTTC. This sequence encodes CSARPQEREFDEQYF.

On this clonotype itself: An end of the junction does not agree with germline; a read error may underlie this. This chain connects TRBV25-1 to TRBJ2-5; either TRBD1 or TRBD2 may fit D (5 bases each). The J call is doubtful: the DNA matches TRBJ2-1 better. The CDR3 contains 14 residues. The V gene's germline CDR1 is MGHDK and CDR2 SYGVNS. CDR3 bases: TGTGCCAGCAGGCCCGGGGCCGACTACTATGAGCAGTTCTTC. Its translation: CASRPGADYYEQFF.